Listed below are T cell receptor beta chains from one sample, sequenced in a study of cytomegalovirus exposure and HLA in healthy donors. The assay was immunoSEQ multiplex PCR, and TCRdb's table has in-frame clones only and misses some. This sample has 110,000 or so clones, with 75% to 85% found just once. Sequenced sample: PBMCs. Receptors were obtained from a young man in good health and CMV-seronegative. CDR3s include the opening cysteine and the closing phenylalanine or tryptophan. Each record gives: J gene, D gene, clone size, V gene, CDR3 DNA, CDR3 protein. A D gene is named only where the DNA matches it firmly. Clone size is given for some rows only: seen once, a few or many times, or a class if the clone is expanded.

TRBJ2-7	TRBD2	NA	TRBV4-3	TGCGCCAGCAGCCCGGGACTAGCGGGGGGCTACGAGCAGTACTTC	CASSPGLAGGYEQYF
TRBJ2-5	NA	NA	TRBV6-1	TGTGCCAGCAGTGCTGGGGGCTCCCAAGAGACCCAGTACTTC	CASSAGGSQETQYF
TRBJ2-7	TRBD1	NA	TRBV5-4	TGTGCCAGCAGCTTGGGCGGGCAGGGGGTCTACGAGCAGTACTTC	CASSLGGQGVYEQYF
TRBJ1-5	NA	NA	TRBV28	TGTGCCAGCATCCGCCATGTCGGTCAGCCCCAGCATTTT	CASIRHVGQPQHF
TRBJ1-1	NA	NA	TRBV6-1	TGTGCCAGCAGCCCCCAGGGAGGGACTGAAGCTTTCTTT	CASSPQGGTEAFF
TRBJ2-7	NA	NA	TRBV19	TGTGCCAGTAGTATGGGTTACAGCACCAAGAACGAGCAGTACTTC	CASSMGYSTKNEQYF
TRBJ2-3	TRBD2	NA	TRBV6-5	TGTGCCAGCCGACTAGCGGGCATACTCACAGATACGCAGTATTTT	CASRLAGILTDTQYF
TRBJ2-5	NA	few	TRBV5-1	TGCGCCAGCAGCTTCCACAGGGAAGAGACCCAGTACTTC	CASSFHREETQYF
TRBJ2-1	NA	NA	TRBV27	TGTGCCAGCAGTCTTGACTGGAGGGTTTACAATGAGCAGTTCTTC	CASSLDWRVYNEQFF
TRBJ2-7	TRBD1	NA	TRBV13	TGTGCCAGCAGAGCGGGACAGGGCGTCCACGAGCAGTACTTC	CASRAGQGVHEQYF
TRBJ1-1	NA	NA	TRBV11-1	TGTGCCAGCAGCCTACTCAGGGGAGCGAACACTGAAGCTTTCTTT	CASSLLRGANTEAFF
TRBJ2-5	TRBD2	NA	TRBV7-2	TGTGCCAGCAGCTTATCCAACGGGGGGAAAGAGACCCAGTACTTC	CASSLSNGGKETQYF
TRBJ1-4	TRBD1	NA	TRBV5-4	TGTGCCAGCAGCTCGACAGGGGGTAGTGAAAAACTGTTTTTT	CASSSTGGSEKLFF